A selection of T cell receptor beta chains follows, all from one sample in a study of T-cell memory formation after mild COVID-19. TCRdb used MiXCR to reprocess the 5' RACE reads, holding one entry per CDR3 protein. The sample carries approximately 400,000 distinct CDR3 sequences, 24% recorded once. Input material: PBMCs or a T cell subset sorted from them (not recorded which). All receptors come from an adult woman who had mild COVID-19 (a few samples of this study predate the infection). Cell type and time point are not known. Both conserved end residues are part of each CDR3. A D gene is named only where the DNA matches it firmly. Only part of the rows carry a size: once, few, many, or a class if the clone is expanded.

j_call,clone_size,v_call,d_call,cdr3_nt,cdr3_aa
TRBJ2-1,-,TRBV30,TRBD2,TGTGCCTGGAGTCTATCGGGAGGACCTTACAATGAGCAGTTCTTC,CAWSLSGGPYNEQFF
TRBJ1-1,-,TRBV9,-,TGTGCCAGCAGCGGCCGGGACGAGGTGGGTACTGAAGCTTTCTTT,CASSGRDEVGTEAFF
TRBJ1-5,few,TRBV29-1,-,TGCAGCGTTCTGGAAAGCAATCAGCCCCAGCATTTT,CSVLESNQPQHF
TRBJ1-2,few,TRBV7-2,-,TGTGCCAGCAGCTTATCCGACATTTCTGGCTACACCTTC,CASSLSDISGYTF
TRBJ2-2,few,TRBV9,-,TGTGCCAGCAGCCTATACGGGACCGGGGAGCTGTTTTTT,CASSLYGTGELFF
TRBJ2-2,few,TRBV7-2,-,TGTGCCAGCAGCTTAGGGGGAAGTAGCACCGGGGAGCTGTTTTTT,CASSLGGSSTGELFF
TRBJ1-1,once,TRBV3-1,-,TGTGCCAGCAGCCAAGTTAGCCAGAACACTGAAGCTTTCTTT,CASSQVSQNTEAFF
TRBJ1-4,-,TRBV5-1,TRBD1,TGCGCCAGCAGCTTGGTGGGGACAGGGCGTGAAAAACTGTTTTTT,CASSLVGTGREKLFF
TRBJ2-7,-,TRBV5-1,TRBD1,TGCGCCAGCAGCCCGGTCGGACAGGGCGAGCAGTACTTC,CASSPVGQGEQYF
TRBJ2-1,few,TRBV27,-,TGTGCCAGCAGAGTTTGGCCGTCGGGCAATGAGCAGTTCTTC,CASRVWPSGNEQFF
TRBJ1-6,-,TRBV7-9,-,TGTGCCAGCAGCCCTGAGTACGCTTCACCCCTCCACTTT,CASSPEYASPLHF
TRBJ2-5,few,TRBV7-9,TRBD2,TGTGCCAGCAGCCCATGGACTAGTCACGGGGAGACCCAGTACTTC,CASSPWTSHGETQYF
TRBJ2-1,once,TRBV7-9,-,TGTGCCAGCAGTTCTCCGACAGTTAATTACAATGAGCAGTTCTTC,CASSSPTVNYNEQFF
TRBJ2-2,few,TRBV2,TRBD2,TGTGCCAGCAGCCTAGCGGGAGGGGCCGGGGAGCTGTTTTTT,CASSLAGGAGELFF
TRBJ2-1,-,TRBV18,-,TGTGCCAGCTCACCACGGAACAATGAGCAGTTCTTC,CASSPRNNEQFF
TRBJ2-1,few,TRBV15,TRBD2,TGTGCCACCAGCAGCGGGACTAGCGGGAGTTTAGAGCAGTTCTTC,CATSSGTSGSLEQFF
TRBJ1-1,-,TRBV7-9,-,TGTGCCAGCTTCCCGACGGGGATGAACACTGAAGCTTTCTTT,CASFPTGMNTEAFF
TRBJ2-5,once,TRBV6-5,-,TGTGCCAGCGCCGCCAGGGCCCTCCTAGAGACCCAGTACTTC,CASAARALLETQYF